What follows are 2 T cell receptor beta chains derived from one specimen sequenced in a study of blood T cells in healthy people across ages. Combining a sample-barcoded 5' primer with a J-beta primer mix, a second PCR ran for 7 to 11 cycles. TCRdb re-derived calls from the 5' RACE reads in MiXCR, one entry per CDR3 protein. The table includes roughly 2 million distinct CDR3 sequences, around half detected once. Sequences were obtained from blood. The receptors here all came from a woman aged 35 to 49 in good health.

V gene TRBV28 combines with J gene TRBJ1-6; a possible D gene is TRBD1 (5 bases). Germline V CDR1 and CDR2: MDHEN, SYDVKM. Trimming cost V 6 bases and J 9 bases, with 12 bases left between them. The CDR3 extends over 13 amino acids. CDR3 residues: CASREGSSSPLHF. Here the CDR3 DNA reads TGTGCCAGCAGAGAGGGGAGCTCTTCACCCCTCCACTTT.

V is TRBV5-6 and J is TRBJ2-1; 11 bases align to TRBD2. The CDR3 is made up of 17 amino acids. Looked up from germline, CDR1 is SGHDT and CDR2 is YYEEEE. Trimming at V came to 3 bases and at J to 6 bases, leaving 11 bases not matched to a gene. This CDR3 reads CASSSSPTSGGINEQFF. The CDR3 nucleotides are TGTGCCAGCAGCTCTTCCCCTACTAGCGGGGGTATCAATGAGCAGTTCTTC.